Below are 27 T cell receptor beta chains sequenced from a single sample in a study of blood T cell repertoires in COVID-19. The table came from immunoSEQ multiplex PCR; TCRdb's copy has only in-frame clones and leaves some out. Here the sample spans 140,000 or so clones, about four fifths being singletons. Sequencing was carried out using peripheral blood. These receptors originate from a human donor in a cohort sampled during active COVID-19.

A note on this clone: The junction differs from germline at one of its ends, possibly a read error. The CDR3 is CASRLAETQYF. As DNA, the CDR3 is TGCGCCAGCAGATTGGCGGAGACCCAGTACTTC. This chain joins TRBV5-1 and TRBJ2-5, with D unresolved. This CDR3 spans 11 amino acids. Germline values: CDR1 SGHRS, CDR2 YFSETQ. Based on the CDR3 plus reference TRBV5-1 and TRBJ2-5, the full variable domain is KAGVTQTPRYLIKTRGQQVTLSCSPISGHRSVSWYQQTPGQGLQFLFEYFSETQRNKGNFPGRFSGRQFSNSRSEMNVSTLELGDSALYLCASRLAETQYFGPGTRLLVL.

The V and J genes are TRBV24-1 and TRBJ2-1, with 12 bases fitting TRBD2. CDR1 is KGHDR, CDR2 SFDVKD, per germline. The CDR3 length is 15 residues. The junction had 5 bases not matched to a gene; V was cut back by 5 bases and J by 7 bases. CDR3 residues: CATSGRLAGVNEQFF. The CDR3 coding sequence is TGTGCCACCAGTGGTCGACTAGCGGGAGTTAATGAGCAGTTCTTC.

This rearrangement joins TRBV19 to TRBJ2-2, with no clear D. Per the germline V gene, CDR1 is LNHDA and CDR2 is SQIVND (reference sequence). The CDR3 totals 13 residues. Trimming removed 5 bases at V and 7 bases at J, with 11 bases between. The CDR3 DNA reads TGTGCCAGTAGTTCGGGTTTCAGCGGGGAGCTGTTTTTT. The encoded protein is CASSSGFSGELFF.

The chain links TRBV19 to TRBJ2-1; 12 bases are a match to TRBD2. The CDR3 runs to 14 residues. CDR1 is LNHDA, CDR2 SQIVND, per germline (reference sequence). The trim removed 5 bases at V and 4 bases at J, leaving 0 bases unmatched. The CDR3 coding sequence is TGTGCCAGTAGTGGACTAGCGGGATACAATGAGCAGTTCTTC. Its translation: CASSGLAGYNEQFF.

The rearrangement links TRBV6-5 to TRBJ1-3, with TRBD1 matching 8 bases. Per the germline V gene, CDR1 is MNHEY and CDR2 is SVGAGI. V was pared by 7 bases and J by 1 base, with 6 bases of the junction left unmatched. This CDR3 has 15 residues. DNA for the CDR3: TGTGCCAGCACCGCCAGGGGGCTTTCTGGAAACACCATATATTTT. It codes for CASTARGLSGNTIYF.

The gene calls are TRBV19 and TRBJ1-1, with TRBD1 as a possible D gene (6 bases). The CDR3 has 16 amino acids. Trimming cost V 7 bases and J 4 bases, with 22 bases left between them. Per germline, CDR1 LNHDA and CDR2 SQIVND (reference sequence). Written as DNA, the CDR3 is TGTGCCAGTACCCCGGGAGGGACAACTCGGGCCACTGAAGCTTTCTTT. This codes for CASTPGGTTRATEAFF.

V is TRBV28 and J is TRBJ2-7, with 8 nucleotides matching TRBD2. The CDR3 has 14 amino acids. With 7 bases clipped from V and 3 bases from J, the junction kept 8 bases outside the gene matches. Germline values: CDR1 MDHEN, CDR2 SYDVKM. The CDR3 loop is CASNPGTSFYEQYF. The CDR3 DNA reads as TGTGCCAGCAACCCCGGGACTAGTTTCTACGAGCAGTACTTC.

The rearrangement uses TRBV6-2 or TRBV6-3 and TRBJ2-7, with 8 bases fitting TRBD2. Germline CDR1 reads MNHEY; CDR2 reads SVGEGT. Trimming at V came to 7 bases and at J to 2 bases, leaving 13 bases not matched to a gene. CDR3 length: 16 residues. The CDR3 DNA follows: TGTGCCAGCACCCCAGAAAGCGGGAGCACCCCCTACGAGCAGTACTTC. This sequence encodes CASTPESGSTPYEQYF.

The chain has TRBV27 and TRBJ1-1, with 7 bases matching TRBD1. From germline, CDR1 is MNHEY and CDR2 SMNVEV (reference sequence). Germline trimming cut 1 base from V and 4 bases from J; bases unmatched to any gene: 6. CDR3 length: 15 amino acids. The CDR3 region has the DNA TGTGCCAGCAGTTTATACGCGACAGGGTCCACTGAAGCTTTCTTT. It codes for CASSLYATGSTEAFF.

J is TRBJ2-3 and V is TRBV4-2; tentative D call: TRBD2 (6 bases). The CDR3 loop spans 17 amino acids. Per the germline V gene, CDR1 is LGHNA and CDR2 is YNFKEQ. The V end lost 1 base, the J end lost 2 bases, and 16 bases lay between the germline ends. The CDR3 protein is CASSQGVSGTATDTQYF. The DNA for the CDR3 is TGTGCCAGCAGCCAAGGAGTTAGCGGAACTGCCACAGATACGCAGTATTTT.

The J gene is TRBJ2-7, the V gene TRBV27, with D possibly TRBD1 on 5 matching bases. Germline assignment: CDR1 MNHEY and CDR2 SMNVEV (reference sequence). The CDR3 length is 15 residues. Trimming pared 5 bases from V and 2 bases from J, leaving 16 bases between. The DNA of the CDR3 is TGTGCCAGCAGTACCCGACAGCTACCCACCTACGAGCAGTACTTC. Protein sequence: CASSTRQLPTYEQYF.

The V gene is TRBV7-3, the J gene TRBJ2-5; 10 bases match TRBD2. J was trimmed by 4 bases and V by 6 bases; bases with no gene match: 8. Germline V lookup: CDR1 SGHTA, CDR2 FQGTGA. CDR3 length: 15 amino acids. The CDR3 nucleotides read TGTGCCAGCAGTACAGCGGGAGGGCCTCTAGAGACCCAGTACTTC. This encodes CASSTAGGPLETQYF.

In DNA, the CDR3 is TGCGCCAGCAGCTACCGGACAGATCAAGAGACCCAGTACTTC. Translated, it gives CASSYRTDQETQYF. J is TRBJ2-5 and V is TRBV5-1, with D perhaps matching TRBD1 (6 bases). V shed 3 bases and J shed 2 bases, with 11 bases lying between them. The CDR3 consists of 14 residues. Looked up from germline, CDR1 is SGHRS and CDR2 is YFSETQ.

This clone was seen just once. The chain employs TRBV29-1 and TRBJ2-7; 8 nucleotides match TRBD1. Germline assignment: CDR1 SQVTM and CDR2 ANQGSEA. Losses at the gene ends were 5 bases for V and 0 bases for J; bases not matched to a gene: 3. The CDR3 runs 13 residues. CDR3 amino acids: CSVRGTGSYEQYF. The CDR3, as DNA: TGCAGCGTTCGCGGGACAGGCTCCTACGAGCAGTACTTC.

The V call is TRBV27, the J call TRBJ2-5; TRBD2 agrees at 9 bases. Germline V gene data show CDR1 as MNHEY and CDR2 as SMNVEV (reference sequence). The V and J ends lost 5 bases and 4 bases, in that order; junction bases with no gene match: 14. The CDR3 sequence is 17 residues long. The CDR3, as DNA: TGTGCCAGCAGTCCCGCGGGCGGGAGGGCCTCCCCAGAGACCCAGTACTTC. Amino acids: CASSPAGGRASPETQYF.

The CDR3 DNA reads as TGTGCCAGCCGGGGGGTTAGCGGGTTCTCCTACGAGCAGTACTTC. As protein: CASRGVSGFSYEQYF. V and J are TRBV6-6 and TRBJ2-7; 7 bases line up with TRBD2. Germline CDR1 and CDR2: MNHNY and SVGAGI (reference sequence). This CDR3 comprises 15 residues. Trimming took 8 bases from V and 0 from J; bases not matched to a gene: 10.

The chain links TRBV5-1 to TRBJ2-7; 7 bases align to TRBD1. The germline CDR1 and CDR2 sequences are SGHRS and YFSETQ. V trimming: 3 bases; J trimming: 0 bases; junction bases outside the gene matches: 6. The CDR3 is made up of 15 amino acids. CDR3 sequence: CASSWDSLSSYEQYF. As DNA, the CDR3 is TGCGCCAGCAGCTGGGACAGCCTATCCTCCTACGAGCAGTACTTC.

V gene TRBV7-2 combines with J gene TRBJ2-7, with TRBD1 matching over 8 bases. The CDR3 is 14 amino acids. The J segment lost 6 bases and the V segment lost 5 bases, leaving 9 bases of the junction unmatched. From germline, CDR1 is SGHTA and CDR2 FQGNSA. The CDR3: CASSKGQGGVEQYF. CDR3 nucleotides: TGTGCCAGCAGCAAAGGACAGGGTGGGGTCGAGCAGTACTTC.

CDR3 sequence (DNA): TGTGCCAGCAGTGAAGCGGCAGGGTTCAGTAATTCACCCCTCCACTTT. Residues: CASSEAAGFSNSPLHF. The chain carries TRBV6-1 and TRBJ1-6, with D possibly TRBD1 on 5 matching bases. V gave up 0 bases and J gave up 6 bases, with 12 bases separating them. This CDR3 spans 16 amino acids. The germline gives CDR1 MNHNS, CDR2 SASEGT.

The V gene is TRBV28, the J gene TRBJ2-7; D is perhaps TRBD1 (6 bases). CDR1 is MDHEN and CDR2 is SYDVKM in the germline V gene. The CDR3 spans 15 residues. The ends were cut back, 2 bases at V and 2 bases at J, with 13 bases in the middle. This chain's CDR3 is CASSLAPGQPYEQYF. CDR3 in DNA: TGTGCCAGCAGTTTAGCCCCGGGACAACCCTACGAGCAGTACTTC.

The chain links TRBV29-1 to TRBJ2-5; 9 bases are shared with TRBD1. This CDR3 has 13 residues. CDR1 and CDR2 (germline): SQVTM, ANQGSEA. Unmatched junction bases numbered 9, after V lost 8 bases and J lost 5 bases. CDR3 in amino acids: CSYMGQGPETQYF. The CDR3 coding sequence is TGCAGCTACATGGGACAGGGTCCGGAGACCCAGTACTTC.

The chain has TRBV29-1 and TRBJ1-1; TRBD1 matches at 10 bases. The CDR3 consists of 14 residues. From germline, CDR1 is SQVTM and CDR2 ANQGSEA. V shed 6 bases, J shed 1 base, and the junction held 5 bases outside the gene matches. The DNA of the CDR3 is TGCAGCGTCGACCGGACAGGGGGGAACACTGAAGCTTTCTTT. Translating it yields CSVDRTGGNTEAFF.

The gene calls are TRBV18 and TRBJ1-1; 7 bases line up with TRBD1. CDR3 size: 17 residues. Germline values: CDR1 KGHSH, CDR2 LQKENI. Trimming cost V 6 bases and J 1 base; bases outside gene matches: 14. DNA of the CDR3: TGTGCCAGCTCTCGGGACAGTCCAACCAAAACGAACACTGAAGCTTTCTTT. The encoded protein is CASSRDSPTKTNTEAFF.

The chain joins TRBV5-1 to TRBJ2-7, with TRBD2 matching 13 bases. Germline loops: CDR1 SGHRS, CDR2 YFSETQ. The CDR3 sequence is 15 residues long. J was trimmed by 7 bases and V by 7 bases; bases with no gene match: 11. CDR3 bases: TGCGCCAGCGCCTGGGGGACTAGCGGGACGGGTGAGCAGTACTTC. Amino acid sequence: CASAWGTSGTGEQYF.

The gene calls are TRBV28 and TRBJ1-5; D unresolved. Trimming took off 3 bases at V and 5 bases at J, with 5 bases between the two ends. The germline gives CDR1 MDHEN, CDR2 SYDVKM. The CDR3 has 12 residues. The CDR3 nucleotides are TGTGCCAGCAGTTTGCGGGATCAGCCCCAGCATTTT. It encodes CASSLRDQPQHF.

The chain couples TRBV28 to TRBJ1-4, with 9 bases identical to TRBD1. The CDR3 covers 14 residues. Germline lookup yields CDR1 MDHEN and CDR2 SYDVKM. Germline trimming cut 6 bases from V and 8 bases from J; bases unmatched to any gene: 7. CDR3 DNA sequence: TGTGCCAGCAGCCCGGTAGGACAGGGGGAAAAACTGTTTTTT. It specifies CASSPVGQGEKLFF.

This chain uses TRBV29-1 with TRBJ2-5, with D possibly being TRBD1 (6 bases). Trimming took 6 bases from V and 1 from J, leaving 9 bases between them. The germline CDR1 and CDR2 sequences are SQVTM and ANQGSEA. CDR3 length: 12 residues. CDR3 DNA: TGCAGCGTAAGACAGGTCCAAGAGACCCAGTACTTC. It encodes CSVRQVQETQYF.